These T cell receptor beta chains were read from a single sample in a study of CD8 T cells in ankylosing spondylitis. A single record per CDR3 protein comes from TCRdb applying MiXCR to the 5' RACE reads. The data hold 350,000 to 400,000 distinct CDR3 sequences, with roughly 22% observed a single time. Sequencing was carried out using blood, either unsorted or a sorted T cell fraction (not recorded which). Receptors originate from a male donor with ankylosing spondylitis or in good health (not recorded which). Each CDR3 is given with its conserved first and last residue. The D gene is left open where the match is weak. Clone sizes are given selectively: once, few, many, or a class where the clone is expanded.

v_call	clone_size	d_call	j_call	cdr3_aa	cdr3_nt
TRBV4-1	few	NA	TRBJ1-2	CASSRELSRFYGYTF	TGCGCCAGCAGCCGTGAACTGTCGAGGTTCTATGGCTACACCTTC
TRBV12-3/TRBV12-4	many	NA	TRBJ2-1	CASSVSSSYNEQFF	TGTGCCAGCAGTGTTTCAAGCTCCTACAATGAGCAGTTCTTC
TRBV5-6	NA	NA	TRBJ2-5	CASSLVAEETQYF	TGTGCCAGCAGCTTGGTAGCGGAAGAGACCCAGTACTTC
TRBV6-5	few	TRBD1	TRBJ2-5	CASSYSTGVGETQYF	TGTGCCAGCAGTTACTCGACAGGGGTTGGAGAGACCCAGTACTTC
TRBV27	few	NA	TRBJ2-7	CASRGGPGSVYEQYF	TGTGCCAGCAGGGGGGGCCCGGGGTCGGTCTACGAGCAGTACTTC
TRBV20-1	many	NA	TRBJ2-7	CSARDRGSSYEQYF	TGCAGTGCTAGAGATCGGGGCAGCTCCTACGAGCAGTACTTC
TRBV20-1	NA	NA	TRBJ1-2	CSWPGYYGYTF	TGCAGCTGGCCGGGGTACTATGGCTACACCTTC
TRBV27	few	TRBD1	TRBJ1-5	CASSAGQVDQPQHF	TGTGCCAGCAGCGCGGGACAGGTAGATCAGCCCCAGCATTTT
TRBV7-2	few	NA	TRBJ2-7	CASSQFGGHTYEQYF	TGTGCCAGCAGCCAATTCGGGGGCCATACCTACGAGCAGTACTTC
TRBV4-1	NA	TRBD2	TRBJ2-2	CASNPSGENTGELFF	TGCGCCAGCAACCCGAGCGGGGAGAACACCGGGGAGCTGTTTTTT
TRBV2	few	NA	TRBJ2-1	CASSEPGGNEQFF	TGTGCCAGCAGTGAACCCGGGGGCAATGAGCAGTTCTTC
TRBV20-1	NA	TRBD2	TRBJ2-7	CSARGRTGGYEQYF	TGCAGTGCTAGGGGGAGGACGGGGGGCTACGAGCAGTACTTC
TRBV10-3	few	NA	TRBJ2-7	CAISVGSYEQYF	TGTGCCATCAGTGTGGGCAGTTACGAGCAGTACTTC
TRBV6-5	NA	NA	TRBJ2-3	CASSYSSYSTDTQYF	TGTGCCAGCAGTTACTCGAGTTATTCCACAGATACGCAGTATTTT
TRBV12-3/TRBV12-4	NA	NA	TRBJ2-2	CASSLARRNTGELFF	TGTGCCAGCAGTTTAGCCAGGAGGAACACCGGGGAGCTGTTTTTT
TRBV10-3	NA	NA	TRBJ2-7	CAISSHLTYEQYF	TGTGCCATCAGCTCTCACCTAACCTACGAGCAGTACTTC
TRBV7-9	few	NA	TRBJ1-6	CASSQDSYNSPLHF	TGTGCCAGCAGCCAGGACAGTTATAATTCACCCCTCCACTTT
TRBV7-9	NA	TRBD1	TRBJ2-7	CASSARDRYIYEQYF	TGTGCCAGCAGCGCCCGGGACAGGTATATCTACGAGCAGTACTTC
TRBV12-3/TRBV12-4	NA	NA	TRBJ1-1	CASSALGINTEAFF	TGTGCCAGCAGTGCCCTGGGGATAAACACTGAAGCTTTCTTT
TRBV6-5	few	NA	TRBJ1-2	CASSYDGGGYGYTF	TGTGCCAGCAGTTACGATGGGGGCGGCTATGGCTACACCTTC
TRBV7-9	few	NA	TRBJ1-5	CASSLNEGNQPQHF	TGTGCCAGCAGCTTAAATGAGGGTAATCAGCCCCAGCATTTT
TRBV24-1	NA	NA	TRBJ2-3	CAVTKADSTDTQYF	TGTGCCGTCACCAAAGCAGACAGCACAGATACGCAGTATTTT
TRBV4-1	few	TRBD2	TRBJ2-7	CASSLASGVSYEQYF	TGCGCCAGCAGCCTGGCTAGCGGGGTCTCCTACGAGCAGTACTTC
TRBV30	NA	NA	TRBJ1-1	CAWTPPDIMNTEAFF	TGTGCCTGGACTCCCCCGGATATCATGAACACTGAAGCTTTCTTT
TRBV11-2	NA	NA	TRBJ2-7	CASSLSVLWIGETPVYEQYF	TGTGCCAGCAGCTTGTCTGTACTTTGGATTGGGGAAACTCCGGTCTACGAGCAGTACTTC
TRBV9	few	NA	TRBJ2-1	CASSEDSRPEQFF	TGTGCCAGCAGCGAGGACAGTAGGCCTGAGCAGTTCTTC
TRBV20-1	NA	TRBD1	TRBJ2-1	CSAREPIQGSSYNEQFF	TGCAGTGCTAGAGAACCCATACAGGGGAGCTCCTACAATGAGCAGTTCTTC
TRBV12-3/TRBV12-4	NA	TRBD1	TRBJ1-4	CASSLWDRGEKLFF	TGTGCCAGCAGTTTATGGGACAGGGGGGAAAAACTGTTTTTT
TRBV7-2	few	NA	TRBJ2-2	CASSLSGRGGPGELFF	TGTGCCAGCAGCTTATCAGGAAGAGGGGGACCAGGGGAGCTGTTTTTT
TRBV7-9	NA	NA	TRBJ2-7	CASSGGGLGPYEQYF	TGTGCCAGCAGCGGAGGGGGCCTGGGGCCCTACGAGCAGTACTTC
TRBV4-1	few	TRBD2	TRBJ2-3	CASSQHIAGGRDTQYF	TGCGCCAGCAGCCAACACATAGCGGGGGGTCGAGATACGCAGTATTTT
TRBV29-1	few	NA	TRBJ2-7	CSVDFGSASYEQYF	TGCAGCGTTGATTTCGGTTCTGCATCCTACGAGCAGTACTTC
TRBV20-1	few	NA	TRBJ2-1	CSAPHQGFGYEQFF	TGCAGTGCGCCGCACCAGGGGTTTGGGTATGAGCAGTTCTTC
TRBV20-1	NA	TRBD2	TRBJ2-3	CSARPAGDTTDTQYF	TGCAGTGCCAGACCAGCGGGGGATACGACAGATACGCAGTATTTT
TRBV12-3/TRBV12-4	many	NA	TRBJ2-3	CASSPDPPRPDTQYF	TGTGCCAGCAGTCCCGATCCCCCCAGACCGGATACGCAGTATTTT
TRBV19	NA	TRBD1	TRBJ1-1	CASSKTGIVMNTEAFF	TGTGCCAGTAGTAAGACAGGGATCGTTATGAACACTGAAGCTTTCTTT
TRBV3-1	NA	TRBD2	TRBJ2-3	CASSRTGGPLTDTQYF	TGTGCCAGCAGCCGTACGGGGGGACCCTTAACAGATACGCAGTATTTT
TRBV29-1	few	NA	TRBJ1-1	CSVEFEVYTEAFF	TGCAGCGTTGAGTTTGAGGTGTACACTGAAGCTTTCTTT
TRBV5-1	few	NA	TRBJ1-1	CASSLSGAEAFF	TGCGCCAGCAGCTTGAGCGGGGCTGAAGCTTTCTTT
TRBV29-1	NA	TRBD2	TRBJ2-7	CSVEGRGESYEQYF	TGCAGCGTTGAAGGGCGGGGGGAGTCCTACGAGCAGTACTTC
TRBV7-9	few	NA	TRBJ2-5	CASTETYQETQYF	TGTGCCAGCACCGAGACGTACCAAGAGACCCAGTACTTC
TRBV15	few	NA	TRBJ2-1	CATSGGQGGYNEQFF	TGTGCCACCAGCGGCGGACAAGGCGGGTACAATGAGCAGTTCTTC
TRBV29-1	few	NA	TRBJ2-1	CSVEAQGLGNEQFF	TGCAGCGTTGAAGCCCAGGGGTTGGGGAATGAGCAGTTCTTC
TRBV5-4	NA	TRBD1	TRBJ1-6	CASSHDRAGNSPLHF	TGTGCCAGCAGCCATGACAGGGCAGGGAATTCACCCCTCCACTTT
TRBV12-3/TRBV12-4	few	NA	TRBJ1-2	CASSFFGAAGYTF	TGTGCCAGCAGTTTTTTCGGGGCAGCTGGCTACACCTTC